Here is one T cell receptor (beta chain) with its context. It lacks a known antigen. Base quality data are lacking; no much larger clone is found one base away. Libraries were constructed by RACE. This sample was sequenced with a NextSeq 500. Library preparation attached unique molecular identifiers to individual cDNA molecules for quantitative, reproducible TCR counting. From each blood RNA sample, both TCR alpha and TCR beta chains were sequenced. The paper's processing steps were these. Samples had a median of 95,638 TCRs, with a range from about 23,224 to 750,000. The Decombinator software suite was used to annotate V, J and CDR3 in the TCR reads. For PS versus PT1 abundance plots, all samples were subsampled to the same number of TCRs (28,000). Expanded TCRs were defined as absent before sensitization and observed at least eight times at the 2-week time point. The public sequencing data were trimmed at Q25 with fastp and processed into clonotypes with MiXCR by TCRdb, which kept only in-frame beta chains. Rows are combined by CDR3 protein, so each entry shows the most common genes and DNA. TCRdb, not the authors, supplied the V and J calls. Counted in this sample were about 120,000 distinct CDR3 sequences; about 13% of them appeared once. Jointly, the top ten make up around 2.7% of the sample.

The sample's time point label is to be understood as: pre-sensitization, week 0. The treatment or condition label on this specimen signifies: therapeutic diphenylcyclopropenone sensitization with weekly scalp DPC. Blood at each patch-test visit was drawn before the patch test was applied. Patients were considered eligible if aged 18 to 70, diagnosed with alopecia and deemed suitable for DPC therapy, and patients were excluded if pregnant. Total RNA was extracted from unfractionated whole blood that had been collected in Tempus Blood RNA tubes. The data were obtained in a study of human T cells and chemical hapten exposure (dated by TCRdb to the early 2020s). Notes on the research overall: For sensitization, 2% DPC in acetone was applied to a 2 cm by 2 cm area of upper inner arm skin. Peripheral blood TCR repertoire changes were tracked in vivo in alopecia patients during primary and secondary sensitization to the hapten diphenylcyclopropenone (DPC). Throughout the roughly 24-week study period, patients were also given weekly therapeutic DPC doses on the scalp. Patch testing on the upper back used Finn chambers containing 0.01% DPC, with scoring done after 6 days according to International Contact Dermatitis Research Group standards. Libraries were combined into a pool for sequencing, and differences in TCR yield between samples came mainly from small differences in library volumes within the pool. Blood for TCR sequencing was provided by twenty-nine alopecia patients at one to four time points (pre-sensitization, 2, 6 and 24 weeks). Alopecia areata with under or over 50% scalp involvement, alopecia totalis and alopecia universalis were represented in the patient cohort, which was mostly female. Patient blood was sampled pre-sensitization (week 0) and at 2, 6 and about 24 weeks after DPC sensitization. Broader findings and caveats from the paper: The number of PT1 expanded TCRs positively correlated with patch test score, significant at thresholds 8, 16 and 32 but not 4. Significantly more large CDR3 similarity clusters were formed by expanded TCRs than by pre-sensitization or healthy control sets, consistent with antigen-driven responses. After repeated subsampling, the strength of the expansion versus patch-test correlation and the threshold at which it became significant changed. Because all patients had alopecia, a presumed autoimmune disease, the immune response of the patients might differ from that of healthy individuals. DPC sensitization did not change how many TCRs were above 1 in 1000 frequency, and no evidence was found of alterations in global repertoire structure.

This receptor was identified in a woman between 18 and 30 years old with alopecia areata. Some clones in this sample may be carry-over from other donors' samples. Material: whole blood, obtained in connection with sensitization to the hapten diphenylcyclopropenone (DPC).

CDR3 sequence: CASSKAGPDTQYF. The nucleotide sequence reads TGTGCCAGCAGCAAAGCAGGCCCAGATACGCAGTATTTT. The chain employs TRBV21-1 and TRBJ2-3. TRBV21-1 is a pseudogene locus. Including cysteine and phenylalanine, the CDR3 has 13 amino acids. Left in the record is the CDR3 DNA by itself, 39 bases read in frame from the first base.